This TCR beta chain derives from a study of tumour-infiltrating T cells in Burkitt lymphoma. In this sample, this clone turned up a few times. Germline V gene lookup returns CDR1 SGHDT and CDR2 YYEEEE. V was trimmed by 2 bases and J by 6 bases, leaving 9 bases between them. The CDR3 is 12 residues long. Profiled with immunoSEQ multiplex PCR; TCRdb holds only in-frame clones, not every one. Altogether tens of thousands of clones are present, roughly 30% being singletons, with the ten largest covering 2.9%. The chain has TRBV5-6 and TRBJ2-7; no clear D gene. What was sequenced was tumor tissue. The receptor was isolated from a human donor with Burkitt lymphoma. DNA for the CDR3: TGTGCCAGCAGCTTATCCGATACCGAGCAGTACTTC. This sequence encodes CASSLSDTEQYF.